This T cell receptor beta chain was obtained from a study of cytomegalovirus exposure and HLA in healthy donors (dated by TCRdb to 2016 to 2017). For the wider study: An earlier analysis of 587 of the donors reported more than 250 Gb of sequence data and some 100 million unique TCR beta sequences from 150 million to 200 million T cells. Roughly 5 DR-DQ haplotypes were handled as single units for association and clustering because linkage in the cohort was strong. Donor age, sex, ethnicity and CMV serostatus were compiled together with the repertoire data. Both class I and class II loci were covered by HLA typing, at four-digit resolution. The study aimed to test whether signatures of past pathogen exposure could be identified by cataloging public T cell receptors. Typing coverage differed by locus: A, B, C, DRB1 and DQB1 were typed in roughly 629-630 donors, DQA1 in 500 to 550, DPA1 in approximately 600, and DPB1 in 400 to 480. A separate validation cohort of roughly 130 different subjects was used in addition to the roughly 640-subject first cohort. An earlier analysis of 587 of the donors used high-throughput TCR beta sequencing to judge whether each TCR beta V gene segment behaved as functional or pseudogenic. An early release covering 550 to 700 HLA-typed donors comprised 250 to 350 gigabases of sequencing data and approximately 85 million unique TCR sequences. The study profiled the T cell repertoires of fewer than 850 subjects by immunosequencing and related them to cytomegalovirus serostatus. All discovery cohort repertoires had been generated using a single sequencing platform. Genome-wide SNP genotypes for about 65% of the 666 donors were used in a later genetic analysis, which treated that subset as a discovery cohort. Among under 450 genotyped donors of the cohort, an average of roughly 240,000 unique TCR beta nucleotide sequences were sequenced per donor, around 20% of them non-productive. A later analysis re-examined previously published TCR beta repertoires from around 670 donors and added high-resolution HLA genotyping to investigate patterns of TCR occurrence. High-throughput TCR immunosequencing, statistical association of individual TCRs with disease status, and machine learning were combined to predict cytomegalovirus infection status. The genetic ancestry cluster associated with self-reported Caucasian donors included around four fifths of the approximately 430 genotyped donors. The later analysis used no new phenotypic data to find candidate immune exposures, relying instead on TCR beta sequences and their occurrence across donors. On the study overall, not on this receptor specifically: In an earlier analysis of 587 of the donors, most TCR beta V segments appeared in productive rearrangements about 87% or about 30% of the time, broadly matching IMGT annotations. A cluster of highly shared sequence variants was judged likely to represent a technical artifact of the sequencing pipeline. The authors suggested that the approach could potentially be generalized to other disease states and immunological phenotypes. When HLA alleles, especially DR and DQ, strongly co-occurred, TCR associations were difficult to assign to individual alleles. While some public TCRs were present in many individuals, most TCR sequences turned up only very rarely across donors. A few of the identified cytomegalovirus-associated TCR beta chains were confirmed in vitro to be specific for cytomegalovirus antigens. According to a later analysis, TCR association rates differed among HLA loci, with DRB1 alleles showing the most associated TCRs and HLA-C alleles showing the fewest. The study listed 164 TCR beta chains as associated with cytomegalovirus. Correlated functional status among segregating V segments might reflect linkage disequilibrium, but an unknown experimental factor could not be ruled out. Because some donors lacked HLA typing at each locus, the association tests relied only on the typed subset. The only immune exposure information available for the cohort was CMV serostatus. This cohort had only TCR beta chains sequenced, and the lack of alpha or paired-chain data limited which features could be detected. A further reported finding was that TCR beta sequences accurately predicted the HLA-A and HLA-B alleles for most subjects in the first cohort. Compared with equally common non-associated chains, HLA-associated TCR beta chains in a later analysis were more clonally expanded and had lower generation probabilities. Cytomegalovirus status was reported to be diagnosed by the classifier with high specificity and sensitivity in both the original and validation cohorts. The 87-base-pair reads could not distinguish some IMGT-functional V segments, including TRBV6-2 and TRBV6-3, so those segments were excluded. Roughly 17 rarely observed V segments, including chromosome 9 orphons, were excluded from the earlier analysis of a few hundred of the donors because counts were too low. In a later genetic analysis, a missense DCLRE1C variant was associated with V-gene and J-gene trimming of TCR beta chains, and the association was replicated in an independent cohort. Sequencing depth was assumed to be roughly uniform across donors in the presence/absence analyses, though that assumption may not hold. In a later genetic analysis, fewer N-insertions in productive TCRs were reported among donors in an Asian-associated ancestry cluster than the roughly 710-donor mean. Several of the top co-occurrence clusters appeared to be linked to parvovirus B19, influenza, CMV and Epstein-Barr virus, according to a later analysis. Most CMV-associated TCR beta chains appeared to be HLA-restricted in a later analysis, and the HLA associations seemed to be driven largely by CMV exposure. At a false discovery rate of 0.05, a later analysis linked some 17,000 TCR beta sequences to specific HLA alleles.

From cysteine to phenylalanine, the CDR3 is 17 amino acids long. The DNA shown is the 51-base CDR3, in frame from base 1. The germline V gene (reference sequence) gives CDR1 as SGHAT and CDR2 as FQDESV. V is pared back by 0 bases and J by 2 bases, with 16 bases lying between the germline termini. With respect to this clone: It lacks a known antigen. The input lacks base qualities; no much larger clone sits a single base away.

The cohort consisted of hundreds of healthy bone marrow donors. Cohort members were all nominally healthy when sampled, although unrecorded immune exposures were likely present. The donor tested CMV seropositive, placing the donor among the 250 to 350 seropositive members of the cohort. Every donor gave a peripheral blood sample, and the peripheral blood mononuclear cells from that sample were used for TCR beta sequencing. The Qiagen DNeasy Blood Extraction Kit was used to extract genomic DNA from the blood cell samples. The library was built by means of the immunoSEQ multiplex PCR assay. For the multiplex PCR, a mixture combining 60 forward primers for TCR Vbeta segments and 13 reverse primers for TCR Jbeta segments was used. The CDR3 region of rearranged TCR beta genes was amplified from genomic DNA with a multiplex PCR assay. Amplified TCR beta libraries were sequenced as 87-base-pair reads on the Illumina HiSeq System. The authors processed their data as follows. A later analysis tallied 75 million to 95 million unique TCR beta chains across the 666 repertoires, and approximately 11 million of those chains were shared by two or more donors. A nearest-neighbor algorithm error-corrected the raw reads and collapsed the reads into unique sequences, merging closely related sequences to remove PCR and sequencing errors. CDR3 sequences were aligned to IMGT reference sequences to assign V, D and J gene segments. For a sequence to be retained, a match of at least six nucleotides was required to both a V gene segment and a J gene segment. A rearrangement counted as productive if the CDR3 had no stop codons and remained in frame with V and J, and every other rearrangement counted as non-productive. Following IMGT convention, CDR3 was defined as the stretch from the second conserved V-encoded cysteine to the conserved J-encoded phenylalanine. Sequences without an unambiguous match to a single V gene segment were excluded from the earlier analysis of several hundred of the donors. An earlier analysis of 450 to 650 of the donors called V segments functional above 56.7% productive rearrangements and segregating when the between-donor standard deviation exceeded 5%. To diagnose cytomegalovirus status from the catalog of TCR beta chain sequences, a statistical classification framework was built. In a later analysis, V and J genes were assigned by comparing TCR nucleotide sequences against IMGT/GENE-DB human TR gene sequences. Using the TCRdist pipeline, a later analysis assigned CDR3 sequences along with most-parsimonious VDJ recombination scenarios. A later analysis defined each TCR beta chain by its CDR3 amino acid sequence plus V-gene family, and excluded reads lacking a unique V-gene family. As a way to deal with suspected cross-contamination and a sequencing artifact, a later analysis dropped approximately 590 nucleotide sequences that were highly shared and had low generation probability. A later analysis calculated a clonal expansion index for each public chain from normalized within-repertoire ranks of inferred template counts. A later analysis computed generation probabilities with a VDJ recombination model fitted to out-of-frame rearrangements, and checked the results against IGoR. A later analysis scored TCR-TCR, TCR-HLA and TCR-CMV co-occurrence with hypergeometric tests, applying a repertoire-size bias correction to TCR pairs. A later analysis estimated false discovery rates by permuting HLA or CMV assignments 20 times. In a later analysis, co-occurring TCRs were grouped using DBSCAN, with TCRdist sequence similarity added in when clustering inside HLA-allele-positive subsets. Co-occurrence clustering excluded repertoires with fewer than 30,000 or more than 120,000 public chains, plus five with anomalous nucleotide sharing. TCRdb carries this immuneACCESS record with in-frame sequences only. Its versions omit some clonotypes, under half of them owing to an unresolved V gene in the studies checked, with the rest unexplained. The D gene and trimming were derived from the DNA, and the V and J assignments and clone size from that table. Across this sample there are 150,000 to 200,000 clones, with about 80% seen only once. The ten top clones hold 2.1% of the sample.

Recombination connected TRBV11-1 to TRBJ1-1; no D gene can be assigned with confidence. The source of this sequence is a woman under 30 in good health and CMV-seropositive. Input material: PBMCs. The nucleotide sequence is TGTGCCAGCAGCTTAGCCCCGACGGCAGGTCCTAACACTGAAGCTTTCTTT. It translates to CASSLAPTAGPNTEAFF.